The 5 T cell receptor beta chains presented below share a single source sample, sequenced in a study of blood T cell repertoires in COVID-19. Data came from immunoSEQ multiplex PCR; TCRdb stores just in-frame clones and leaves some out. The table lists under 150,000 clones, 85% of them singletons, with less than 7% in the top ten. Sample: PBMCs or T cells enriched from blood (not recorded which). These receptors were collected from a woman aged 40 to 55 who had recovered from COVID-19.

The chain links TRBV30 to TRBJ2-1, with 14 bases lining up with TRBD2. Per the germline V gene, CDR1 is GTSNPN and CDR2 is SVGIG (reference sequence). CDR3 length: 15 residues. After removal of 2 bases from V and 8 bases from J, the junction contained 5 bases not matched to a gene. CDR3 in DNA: TGTGCCTGGAGTCAGACTAGCGGGGGGGCTTATGAGCAGTTCTTC. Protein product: CAWSQTSGGAYEQFF. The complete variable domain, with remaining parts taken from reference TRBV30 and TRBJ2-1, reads SQTIHQWPATLVQPVGSPLSLECTVEGTSNPNLYWYRQAAGRGLQLLFYSVGIGQISSEVPQNLSASRPQDRQFILSSKKLLLSDSGFYLCAWSQTSGGAYEQFFGPGTRLTVL.

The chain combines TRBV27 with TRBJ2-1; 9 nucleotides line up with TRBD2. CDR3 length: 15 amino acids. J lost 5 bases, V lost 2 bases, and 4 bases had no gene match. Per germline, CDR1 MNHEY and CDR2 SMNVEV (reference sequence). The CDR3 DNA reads TGTGCCAGCAGTTTAGCGGGGGGGCCCCACAATGAGCAGTTCTTC. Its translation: CASSLAGGPHNEQFF.

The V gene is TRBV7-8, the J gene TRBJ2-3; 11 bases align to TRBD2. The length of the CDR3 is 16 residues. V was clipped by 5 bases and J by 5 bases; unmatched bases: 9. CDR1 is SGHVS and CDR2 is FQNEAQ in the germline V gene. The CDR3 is CASSHQTSGSGDTQYF. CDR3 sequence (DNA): TGTGCCAGCAGCCATCAAACTAGCGGGAGTGGAGATACGCAGTATTTT.

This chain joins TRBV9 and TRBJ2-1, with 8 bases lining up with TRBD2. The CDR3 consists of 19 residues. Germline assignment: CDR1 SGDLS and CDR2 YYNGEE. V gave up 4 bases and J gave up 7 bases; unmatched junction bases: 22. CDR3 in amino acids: CASSPRGGGGLAGRNEQFF. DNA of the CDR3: TGTGCCAGCAGCCCCCGCGGAGGAGGTGGGCTAGCGGGTAGAAATGAGCAGTTCTTC.

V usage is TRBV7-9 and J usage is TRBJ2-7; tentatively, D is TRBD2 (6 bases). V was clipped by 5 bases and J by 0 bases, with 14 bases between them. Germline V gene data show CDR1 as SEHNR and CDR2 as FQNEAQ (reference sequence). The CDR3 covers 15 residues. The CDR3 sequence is CASSPRDASSYEQYF. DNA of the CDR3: TGTGCCAGCAGCCCGCGGGATGCTAGCTCCTACGAGCAGTACTTC.